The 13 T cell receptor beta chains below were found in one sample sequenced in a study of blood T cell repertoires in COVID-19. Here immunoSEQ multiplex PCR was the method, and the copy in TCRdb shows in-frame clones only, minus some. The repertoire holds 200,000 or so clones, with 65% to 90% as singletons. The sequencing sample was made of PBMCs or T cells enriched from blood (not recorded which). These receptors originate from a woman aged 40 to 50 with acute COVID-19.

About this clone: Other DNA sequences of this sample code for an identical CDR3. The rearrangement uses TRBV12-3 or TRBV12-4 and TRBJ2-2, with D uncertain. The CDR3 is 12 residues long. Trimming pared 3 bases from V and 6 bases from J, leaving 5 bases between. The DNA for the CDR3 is TGTGCCAGCAGTTTTTATCCCGGGGAGCTGTTTTTT. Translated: CASSFYPGELFF.

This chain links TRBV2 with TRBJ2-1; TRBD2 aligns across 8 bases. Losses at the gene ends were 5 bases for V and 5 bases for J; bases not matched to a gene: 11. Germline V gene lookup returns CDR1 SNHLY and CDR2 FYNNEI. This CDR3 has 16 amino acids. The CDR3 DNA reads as TGTGCCAGCAGTCCACGAGCGGGGGCTCACGACAATGAGCAGTTCTTC. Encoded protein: CASSPRAGAHDNEQFF. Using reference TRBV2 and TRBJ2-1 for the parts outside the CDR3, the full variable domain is EPEVTQTPSHQVTQMGQEVILRCVPISNHLYFYWYRQILGQKVEFLVSFYNNEISEKSEIFDDQFSVERPDGSNFTLKIRSTKLEDSAMYFCASSPRAGAHDNEQFFGPGTRLTVL.

The CDR3, as DNA: TGTGCCAGCAGCTTGATATCCAGGCCGGTGGATGAGCAGTTCTTC. Protein sequence: CASSLISRPVDEQFF. The rearrangement joins TRBV5-4 to TRBJ2-1; D is unresolved. With 1 base removed from V and 8 bases from J, the gap between germline ends came to 16 bases. This CDR3 is built from 15 residues. Per germline, CDR1 SGHNT and CDR2 YYREEE (reference sequence).

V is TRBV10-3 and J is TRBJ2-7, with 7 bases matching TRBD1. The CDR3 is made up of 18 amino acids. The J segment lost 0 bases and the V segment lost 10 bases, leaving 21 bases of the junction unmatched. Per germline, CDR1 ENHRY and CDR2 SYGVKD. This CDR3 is CATGSGDRGVLSSYEQYF. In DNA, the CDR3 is TGTGCCACCGGATCCGGGGACAGAGGAGTCTTGAGCTCCTACGAGCAGTACTTC.

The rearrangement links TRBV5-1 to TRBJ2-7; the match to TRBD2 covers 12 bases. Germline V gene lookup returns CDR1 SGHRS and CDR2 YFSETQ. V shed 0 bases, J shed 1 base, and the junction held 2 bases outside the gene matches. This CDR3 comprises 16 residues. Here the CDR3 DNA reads TGCGCCAGCAGCTTGGGGACTAGCGGGGTATCCTACGAGCAGTACTTC. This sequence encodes CASSLGTSGVSYEQYF.

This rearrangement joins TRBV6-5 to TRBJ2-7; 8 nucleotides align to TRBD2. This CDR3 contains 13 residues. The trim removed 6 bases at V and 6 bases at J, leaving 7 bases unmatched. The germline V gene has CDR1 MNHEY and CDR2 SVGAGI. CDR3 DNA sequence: TGTGCCAGCAGGGCGGGGGGTAGCGCCGAGCAGTACTTC. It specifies CASRAGGSAEQYF.

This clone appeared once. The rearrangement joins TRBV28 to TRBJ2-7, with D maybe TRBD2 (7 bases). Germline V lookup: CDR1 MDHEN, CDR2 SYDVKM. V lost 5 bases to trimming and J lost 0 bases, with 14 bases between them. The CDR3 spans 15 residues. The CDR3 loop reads CASSPLGGASYEQYF. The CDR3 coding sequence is TGTGCCAGCAGTCCCTTAGGGGGGGCCTCCTACGAGCAGTACTTC. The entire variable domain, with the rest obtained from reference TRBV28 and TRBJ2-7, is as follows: DVKVTQSSRYLVKRTGEKVFLECVQDMDHENMFWYRQDPGLGLRLIYFSYDVKMKEKGDIPEGYSVSREKKERFSLILESASTNQTSMYLCASSPLGGASYEQYFGPGTRLTVT.

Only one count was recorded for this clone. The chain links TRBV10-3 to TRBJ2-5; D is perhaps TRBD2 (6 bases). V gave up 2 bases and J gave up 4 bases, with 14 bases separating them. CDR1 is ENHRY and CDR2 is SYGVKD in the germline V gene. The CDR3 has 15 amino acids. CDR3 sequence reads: CAISELGGGGETQYF. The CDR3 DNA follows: TGTGCCATCAGTGAGCTGGGGGGAGGCGGAGAGACCCAGTACTTC.

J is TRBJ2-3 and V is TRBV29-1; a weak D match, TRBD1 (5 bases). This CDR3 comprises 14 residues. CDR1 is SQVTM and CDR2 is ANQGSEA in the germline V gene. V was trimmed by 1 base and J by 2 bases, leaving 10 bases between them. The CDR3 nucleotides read TGCAGCGTTGAAGCCCCCAGGGCCACAGATACGCAGTATTTT. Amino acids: CSVEAPRATDTQYF.

CDR3 in DNA: TGTGCCAGCAGCATGGGACAGGGTACTTCCTACGAGCAGTACTTC. Amino acids: CASSMGQGTSYEQYF. This sequence joins TRBV7-6 and TRBJ2-7; TRBD1 matches at 9 bases. With V trimmed by 5 bases and J by 1 base, 6 bases remained unmatched. The CDR3 is 15 amino acids. Germline V gives CDR1 SGHVS, CDR2 FNYEAQ.

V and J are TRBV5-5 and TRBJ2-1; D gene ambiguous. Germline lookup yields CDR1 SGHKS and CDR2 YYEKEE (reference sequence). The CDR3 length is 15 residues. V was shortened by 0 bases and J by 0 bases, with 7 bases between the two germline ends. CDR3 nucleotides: TGTGCCAGCAGCTTGGATGGCAGCTCCTACAATGAGCAGTTCTTC. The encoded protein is CASSLDGSSYNEQFF.

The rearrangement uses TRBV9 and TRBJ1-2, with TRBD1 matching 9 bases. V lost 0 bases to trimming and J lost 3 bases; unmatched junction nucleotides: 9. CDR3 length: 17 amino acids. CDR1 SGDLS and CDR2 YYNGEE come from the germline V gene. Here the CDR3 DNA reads TGTGCCAGCAGCGTAGCTACGGAGACAGGGGGTGACTATGGCTACACCTTC. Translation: CASSVATETGGDYGYTF.

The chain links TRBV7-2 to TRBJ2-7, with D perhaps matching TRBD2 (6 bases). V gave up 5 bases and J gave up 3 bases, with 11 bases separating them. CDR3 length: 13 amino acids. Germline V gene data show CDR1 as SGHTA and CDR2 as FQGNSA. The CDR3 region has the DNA TGTGCCAGCAGCCTCGGGAGTTTCTACGAGCAGTACTTC. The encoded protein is CASSLGSFYEQYF.